Shown below are 3 T cell receptor beta chains from a single sample sequenced in a study of shared clonotypes between healthy human individuals. Sequencing used immunoSEQ multiplex PCR; TCRdb keeps in-frame clones, though not all of them. Found here are more than 1,200,000 clones, just under 99% of them singletons; the top ten hold 0.36%. The sequenced material came from naive CD4+ T cells sorted from blood. The sample's subset: CD45RA+ positively selected. The receptor set was obtained from a man aged 30 to 39 in good health.

This rearrangement joins TRBV5-1 to TRBJ1-1; D not certain. The V end was cut by 5 bases, the J end by 1 base, with 12 bases between. This CDR3 spans 14 amino acids. Germline CDR1 reads SGHRS; CDR2 reads YFSETQ. The CDR3 DNA reads TGCGCCAGCAGTATGGGGAGGACGAACACTGAAGCTTTCTTT. Its translation is CASSMGRTNTEAFF.

This sequence joins TRBV9 and TRBJ2-7; 10 nucleotides line up with TRBD2. The trim removed 4 bases at V and 6 bases at J, leaving 10 bases unmatched. This CDR3 has 15 residues. Germline CDR1 SGDLS, CDR2 YYNGEE. The CDR3 loop is CASSPSGRASSEQYF. The DNA of the CDR3 is TGTGCCAGCAGCCCGAGCGGGAGGGCCTCTAGCGAGCAGTACTTC.

This clone is a singleton in its sample. This chain uses TRBV9 with TRBJ2-7; D is ambiguous. From germline, CDR1 is SGDLS and CDR2 YYNGEE. The CDR3 has 15 residues. V lost 0 bases and J lost 3, with 13 bases in between. The chain's CDR3 is CASSVGARNVYEQYF. The CDR3 DNA reads as TGTGCCAGCAGCGTAGGTGCTAGGAATGTCTACGAGCAGTACTTC.